This T cell receptor beta chain comes out of a study of blood T cell repertoires in COVID-19. Background on the study: Collection of acute and convalescent COVID-19 samples took place in the United States, Italy and Spain.

Per the authors' pipeline: Reference gene primer amplification in the assay estimated nucleated cell counts. Sequencing used immunoSEQ multiplex PCR; TCRdb keeps in-frame clones, though not all of them. D and trimming come from the DNA, and the V and J calls and clone size come from that table. The sample lists some 30,000 clones, about 90% seen once, with around 2.2% in the top ten. V was pared by 5 bases and J by 2 bases, with 10 bases between. This CDR3 spans 14 amino acids. Per germline, CDR1 MNHEY and CDR2 SVGAGI. The sample was peripheral blood. This sequence was found in a man between 50 and 59 years old with active COVID-19. This chain uses TRBV6-5 with TRBJ1-3, with a possible D match to TRBD1 (5 bases). The CDR3 protein is CASSRGLTGNTIYF. The CDR3 DNA is TGTGCCAGCAGTCGGGGGTTAACTGGAAACACCATATATTTT.